These T cell receptor beta chains were read from a single sample in a study of T cell repertoires in cytomegalovirus infection. TCRdb passed the reads through MiXCR, listing each CDR3 protein once. The table has around 350,000 distinct CDR3 sequences, around 18% seen once. Sequenced input: PBMCs. Every receptor here comes from a human donor in good health (CMV status not recorded). Some clones in this sample may be carry-over from other donors' samples. The CDR3 runs from the conserved cysteine through the conserved F or W. The D gene is left open where the match is weak. Clone size is not always given. Where it is, it says once, few, many or a class for expanded clones.

TGTGCCAGCTCACCGGAGCATCGGGTGAATGAGCAGTTCTTC	CASSPEHRVNEQFF	TRBJ2-1	few	TRBV18	.
TGCAGTGCTAGGGGGGTCGGGGATGAGGATTCACCCCTCCACTTT	CSARGVGDEDSPLHF	TRBJ1-6	few	TRBV20-1	.
TGCAGTGCTAGAGTTCGGGTGACGGGGCAGTTCTTC	CSARVRVTGQFF	TRBJ2-1	.	TRBV20-1	.
TGTGCCAGCAGTGAAGAGGAGGGCGGCGGACACTACGAGCAGTACTTC	CASSEEEGGGHYEQYF	TRBJ2-7	few	TRBV6-1	.
TGTGCCAGCAGTTACAGGGGGTATTCCTACGAGCAGTACTTC	CASSYRGYSYEQYF	TRBJ2-7	.	TRBV6-5	.
TGTGCCAGCAGTTTAGCGCATCAGCTTAATAGGAACGAGCAGTACTTC	CASSLAHQLNRNEQYF	TRBJ2-7	.	TRBV12-3/TRBV12-4	.
TGTGCCAGCCGGCTATGGGGACAGGGAGGAAACACCATATATTTT	CASRLWGQGGNTIYF	TRBJ1-3	many	TRBV11-2	TRBD1
TGTGCCAGTAGTAACCACCCCCCGGGACTAGCGGGACCCCCGGAGCAGTTCTTC	CASSNHPPGLAGPPEQFF	TRBJ2-1	few	TRBV19	TRBD2
TGTGCCAGCAGCCCCCAGGGGCAGGGGGCTTTCGAGCAGTACTTC	CASSPQGQGAFEQYF	TRBJ2-7	.	TRBV7-2	TRBD1
TGTGCCAGCACCCCCCCCGACGGACCGACAGATACGCAGTATTTT	CASTPPDGPTDTQYF	TRBJ2-3	many	TRBV7-6	.
TGTGCCAGCAGCCTGGCAGGGTGGAACACTGAAGCTTTCTTT	CASSLAGWNTEAFF	TRBJ1-1	many	TRBV7-6	.
TGTGCCAGCAGCTACAGGGGGCTAGCCACCATATATTTT	CASSYRGLATIYF	TRBJ1-3	.	TRBV7-8	TRBD1
TGTGCCAGCAGCTCCTACCGGGACAGACGCACAGATACGCAGTATTTT	CASSSYRDRRTDTQYF	TRBJ2-3	.	TRBV7-6	TRBD1
TGTGCCAGCAGCTTAGTAGTGGGGGCGGAAGAGACCCAGTACTTC	CASSLVVGAEETQYF	TRBJ2-5	many	TRBV7-2	.
TGTGCCAGCTCTGACGCTGGGGCCAACGTCCTGACTTTC	CASSDAGANVLTF	TRBJ2-6	.	TRBV7-2	.
TGCGCCAGCAGCCAATCGACAGGACACCAAGAGACCCAGTACTTC	CASSQSTGHQETQYF	TRBJ2-5	.	TRBV4-3	.
TGTGCCAGCAGTTACGCCGGGACTAGCGGGAGGGCCGAGATCGATGAGCAGTTCTTC	CASSYAGTSGRAEIDEQFF	TRBJ2-1	few	TRBV6-2/TRBV6-3	TRBD2
TGTGCCAGCAGTGAAGCCGGGGAACCCCAGCATTTT	CASSEAGEPQHF	TRBJ1-5	.	TRBV2	.
TGTGCCAGCAGCTCGTCCGGGACTAGCGGGAACGAGCAGTACTTC	CASSSSGTSGNEQYF	TRBJ2-7	many	TRBV7-2	TRBD2
TGTGCCAGCAGCAGCCCCGGGAACACCCCGAACACTGAAGCTTTCTTT	CASSSPGNTPNTEAFF	TRBJ1-1	.	TRBV7-9	.
TGTGCCAGCAGCTTTAGGGCAGATACGCAGTATTTT	CASSFRADTQYF	TRBJ2-3	many	TRBV7-2	.
TGTGCCATCAGTGATCGGAGCGGCGGTGAGCAGTTCTTC	CAISDRSGGEQFF	TRBJ2-1	.	TRBV10-3	.
TGTGCCAGCAGCTTAAGTGGTCGGGCTTGGAACTACGAGCAGTACTTC	CASSLSGRAWNYEQYF	TRBJ2-7	many	TRBV7-2	.
TGTGCCAGCGCCCCGGGGGCGGAGACCCAGTACTTC	CASAPGAETQYF	TRBJ2-5	many	TRBV7-8	.
TGTGCCAGCAGCAAACAGGGACCTCTATATAATTCACCCCTCCACTTT	CASSKQGPLYNSPLHF	TRBJ1-6	.	TRBV7-2	.
TGTGCCAGCAGCTTGCGAGGAATGGACTATGGCTACACCTTC	CASSLRGMDYGYTF	TRBJ1-2	few	TRBV5-5	.
TGCAGTGCTAGAAGCGTGTGGGCTAGCGGTCCCTACGAGCAGTACTTC	CSARSVWASGPYEQYF	TRBJ2-7	few	TRBV20-1	TRBD2
TGTGCCAGCAGCGGGGATCGGGGGCCAGGAAACACCATATATTTT	CASSGDRGPGNTIYF	TRBJ1-3	many	TRBV7-2	.
TGCAGCGTTGAAAGCCCCAAACCCCACTCTGGAAACACCATATATTTT	CSVESPKPHSGNTIYF	TRBJ1-3	few	TRBV29-1	.
TGTGCCAGCAGCTTAGTGAGGCTAGATTCACCCCTCCACTTT	CASSLVRLDSPLHF	TRBJ1-6	few	TRBV5-5	.
TGTGCCAGCAGTTACAGTCGGGATGCTTGGAATGAGCAGTTCTTC	CASSYSRDAWNEQFF	TRBJ2-1	few	TRBV6-6	.
TGTGCCACCAGCAGTAGACAGGGCGCTGAAGCTTTCTTT	CATSSRQGAEAFF	TRBJ1-1	.	TRBV15	TRBD1
TGTGCCAGCAGCGGAGCGGGAGATTACGAGCAGTACTTC	CASSGAGDYEQYF	TRBJ2-7	few	TRBV9	TRBD2
TGCGCCAGCAGCCACAGGGGCACCGAGGAGCTGTTTTTT	CASSHRGTEELFF	TRBJ2-2	.	TRBV4-3	.
TGTGCCAGCACCCTGGATCCTCTGCTACGCGAGCAGTACTTC	CASTLDPLLREQYF	TRBJ2-7	.	TRBV6-2/TRBV6-3	.
TGTGCCAGCAGCCCCCCGACTAGCTTGGCATCCTACAATGAGCAGTTCTTC	CASSPPTSLASYNEQFF	TRBJ2-1	.	TRBV7-9	TRBD2
TGTGCCACCAGTTCGGGTGGGGGTTACAATGAGCAGTTCTTC	CATSSGGGYNEQFF	TRBJ2-1	few	TRBV24-1	.
TGTGCCAGCAGCCCTCTAGCGGGGGCAAAAGAGACCCAGTACTTC	CASSPLAGAKETQYF	TRBJ2-5	few	TRBV7-9	TRBD2
TGTGCCAGCAGTGAAGGGGATCAAGAGACCCAGTACTTC	CASSEGDQETQYF	TRBJ2-5	few	TRBV2	.
TGTGCCAGCAGCCGTCCCCGGAGCTCCTACAATGAGCAGTTCTTC	CASSRPRSSYNEQFF	TRBJ2-1	few	TRBV3-1	.
TGTGCCAGCAGCAGAGGGACTAGCGGGAGGTCGGATGAGCAGTTCTTC	CASSRGTSGRSDEQFF	TRBJ2-1	many	TRBV11-3	TRBD2
TGTGCCAGCGGGGATGACTACCAAGAGACCCAGTACTTC	CASGDDYQETQYF	TRBJ2-5	.	TRBV2	.
TGTGCCGGTGAGACTTTGGCGGGAGAGACCCAGTACTTC	CAGETLAGETQYF	TRBJ2-5	.	TRBV6-1	.